This T cell receptor beta chain was recovered during a study of CXCR3-negative and CXCR3-positive naive CD8 T cells (dated by TCRdb to about 2019). Regarding the study in general: In total, about 130 million TRB reads were obtained, or roughly 1.5 +/- 0.3 million reads per library. The diversity and physicochemical repertoire analyses included more than nine donors pooled from two independent experiments. The TRBV-TRBJ cluster analysis covered naive subsets from 5 donors and memory cells from 3 donors. Results the study describes overall, beyond this receptor: Repertoire diversity was comparably high in both naive subsets but much lower in memory CD8+ T cells. TRBV-TRBJ usage was similar between naive CXCR3-negative and CXCR3-positive cells from the same donor, while memory cells showed distinct patterns. CXCR3 expression partially decreased after cryopreservation, so most assays used freshly isolated PBMCs. Compared with CXCR3-negative naive cells, CXCR3-positive naive cells had TRB CDR3s with higher hydrophobicity (lower Kidera factor 4), lower energy, and higher strength and volume indices. Because surface CD5, which is linked to self-reactivity in mice, was comparable between the naive subsets, TCR interaction strength was also inferred from TRB CDR3 physicochemical properties.

The instrument was a NextSeq 550. The Human TCR Profiling Kit (MiLaboratory) was used to make UMI-labeled 5' RACE TRB cDNA libraries. The full amount of extracted RNA was used for cDNA synthesis, and the full amount of resulting cDNA was used for PCR amplification. Libraries were prepared in parallel with an identical number of PCR cycles. Regarding the original processing steps: With a requirement of at least two reads per UMI, MIGEC and MiXCR extracted about 50,000 +/- 10,000 unique UMI-labeled TRB cDNA molecules per library. Each library averaged approximately 40,000 +/- 10,000 functional in-frame TRB CDR3 nucleotide clonotypes without stop codons. After downsampling to 5000 UMI-labeled TRB molecules per sample, diversity metrics such as normalized Shannon-Wiener and Chao1 were calculated in VDJtools. Clonotype-size-weighted physicochemical properties of the central five CDR3 residues (interaction energy, strength, volume and Kidera factor 4) were computed in VDJtools. Once TCRdb had reprocessed the reads, it stored one entry per CDR3 protein sequence and supplied no DNA. The V and J calls and clone size come from TCRdb's table, not from the authors' own analysis. The table held for this sample gives about 5,300 distinct CDR3 sequences. The leading ten clones occupy more than 1.5% of the sample.

The CDR3 runs 16 residues from the cysteine to the phenylalanine. No DNA was logged. CDR1 and CDR2 were assigned from the germline V gene as SNHLY and FYNNEI. As concerns this clonotype: The clone's antigen remains unknown.

Each CD8+ T cell subset was flow-sorted in triplicate, with some 300,000 cells per subset placed directly into RLT lysis buffer. Naive CD8+ T cells were defined stringently as CD45RO-CCR7+CD27+CD95- to exclude memory contaminants. Peripheral blood mononuclear cells were isolated from buffy coats using standard density gradient centrifugation. Naive CXCR3-negative and CXCR3-positive CD8+ T cells were flow-sorted using a FACSAria III. Total RNA was extracted from sorted cells with an RNeasy Mini Kit. Sample: naive CXCR3+ CD8+ T cells from blood. What this sample's cell subset or site label stands for: CD45RO-CCR7+CD27+CD95- naive CD8+ T cells expressing CXCR3 (TNR3+). The chain joins TRBV2 to TRBJ2-1; the D gene TCRdb calls, TRBD2, cannot be checked with no DNA. The receptor was derived from a human donor in good health. Some clones in this sample may be carry-over from other donors' samples. The CDR3 protein sequence reads: CASSEWSEGPRNEQFF.